The sequence of this T cell receptor beta chain was determined in a study of beta chain features in type 1 diabetes. Study information: Healthy donors, compared against patients, showed similar age, gender and cell yields.

As regards this clone: The antigen is not known. A junction end diverges from the germline sequence, so it may reflect a read error.

The CDR3 runs 12 residues. Germline V lookup: CDR1 SSHAT, CDR2 FNYEAQ (reference sequence). Study results and caveats: Moderately but significantly shorter TCRB CDR3s were found in Type 1 diabetes patients in all four CD4+ subsets. The study found fewer insertions and more deletions at VDJ junctions in type 1 diabetes patients. Researchers reported that naive, central memory and Treg TCRB repertoires appeared more similar in patients than in healthy donors.

Since all of the isolated RNA was reverse transcribed, expressed TCRB transcripts were what got sequenced. Clones were sequenced by immunoSEQ multiplex PCR, and TCRdb holds only the in-frame ones, with some missing. The sample lists 41,000 or so clones; approximately 61% were seen once. Sequencing input: Tregs from blood. The chain uses TRBV7-7 and TRBJ2-5; D gene unclear. This receptor was obtained from a man aged 25-45 years with type 1 diabetes. Some clones in this sample may be carry-over from other donors' samples. In DNA, the CDR3 is TGTGCTAGCAGCTCCAACTTAGAGACCCAGTACTTC. It specifies CASSSNLETQYF.